The present TCR beta chain was sequenced within a study of blood T cells in healthy people across ages. Study results and caveats: Significant beta diversity loss was already apparent by age roughly 40, declining roughly linearly. Aged donors had fewer naive CD4+ cells and lower diversity than long-lived donors.

This clonotype was counted between two and nine times. Its antigen remains unidentified. A second PCR of about 6 to 12 cycles used a sample-barcoded 5' primer and a J-beta primer mix. Every sample gave at least 2.5 million paired-end reads containing CDR3. TCRdb ran MiXCR on the 5' RACE reads and lists one entry per CDR3 protein. The sample has hundreds of thousands of distinct CDR3 sequences; around 43% are singletons. The germline V gene has CDR1 SGDLS and CDR2 YYNGEE. The CDR3 runs 15 residues. V trimming: 4 bases; J trimming: 6 bases; junction bases outside the gene matches: 10. This receptor was taken from a man at least 80 years old in good health. Material for sequencing was blood. The rearrangement uses TRBV9 and TRBJ2-1; TRBD2 matches at 7 bases. This chain's CDR3 is CASSIREVVSNEQFF. The CDR3 DNA is TGTGCCAGCAGCATACGGGAGGTGGTGTCCAATGAGCAGTTCTTC. The full variable domain, rest sourced from reference TRBV9 and TRBJ2-1, is DSGVTQTPKHLITATGQRVTLRCSPRSGDLSVYWYQQSLDQGLQFLIQYYNGEERAKGNILERFSAQQFPDLHSELNLSSLELGDSALYFCASSIREVVSNEQFFGPGTRLTVL.